This T cell receptor beta chain was captured in a study of molecular identifiers for immune sequencing clone quantification. This CDR3 spans 14 amino acids. V dropped 1 base and J dropped 6 bases, with 11 bases sitting between them. In germline, CDR1 is SNHLY, CDR2 FYNNEI. TCRdb re-called the PCR reads with MiXCR, one entry per CDR3 protein. Among about 640,000 distinct CDR3 sequences, about 20% were seen once, and the ten largest hold roughly 0.9%. This clonotype was counted at least ten times. The chain links TRBV2 to TRBJ2-3, with D unclear. Sequencing input: naive CD8+ T cells from blood, with Jurkat cell RNA spiked in. Subset defined: FACS-sorted CD8+CD4-CCR7+CD45RA+ naive T cells. The source of this sequence is a human donor in good health. Some libraries in this study had Jurkat cell RNA spiked in. The CDR3 sequence: CASSEGSSEDTQYF. CDR3 coding DNA: TGTGCCAGCAGTGAAGGGTCCAGCGAGGATACGCAGTATTTT.